Shown below are 5 T cell receptor beta chains from a single sample sequenced in a study of T cells in Graves' hyperthyroidism and ophthalmopathy. RNA transcripts served as the template for amplifying TCR beta CDR3 regions. The primer set for the first-round RT-PCR of the TCR CDR3 was HTBI. One entry per CDR3 protein results from TCRdb running MiXCR on the multiplex PCR reads. The sample includes roughly 700,000 distinct CDR3 sequences, roughly 32% of them seen just once. Sequenced: blood. These receptors all stem from a middle-aged woman with Graves' hyperthyroidism.

This clonotype was seen many times. The V gene is TRBV19, the J gene TRBJ1-4; TRBD1 is a possible D gene (6 bases). This CDR3 is built from 13 residues. Trimming pared 7 bases from V and 2 bases from J, leaving 8 bases between. The germline gives CDR1 LNHDA, CDR2 SQIVND (reference sequence). CDR3 in DNA: TGTGCCAGTACTACAGGGACTAATGAAAAACTGTTTTTT. Translation: CASTTGTNEKLFF.

This clonotype has at least ten counts. The chain's CDR3 is CASSSNLNTEAFF. The CDR3, as DNA: TGTGCCAGCAGCAGCAACCTGAACACTGAAGCTTTCTTT. The chain carries TRBV7-2 and TRBJ1-1; the D is unclear. This CDR3 has 13 amino acids. The V gene lost 5 bases and the J gene lost 0 bases, with 7 bases spanning the gap. CDR1 SGHTA and CDR2 FQGNSA come from the germline V gene.

The chain couples TRBV20-1 to TRBJ2-7; 9 nucleotides line up with TRBD1. Near its end, the DNA agrees better with TRBJ2-1, so the J call may be wrong. The length of the CDR3 is 16 residues. Germline CDR1 and CDR2: DFQATT and SNEGSKA (reference sequence). The CDR3 loop is CSARGLPGQGGDEQFF. The CDR3 coding sequence is TGCAGTGCTAGAGGCCTACCGGGACAGGGTGGCGATGAGCAGTTCTTC.

In this sample, this clonotype turned up many times. This sequence joins TRBV20-1 and TRBJ1-4; unclear D gene. The CDR3 spans 13 residues. Trimming left V 3 bases short and J 4 bases short, with 9 bases between. The germline V gene has CDR1 DFQATT and CDR2 SNEGSKA (reference sequence). CDR3 DNA: TGCAGTGCTAGTGACGGGGTTAATGAAAAACTGTTTTTT. This codes for CSASDGVNEKLFF.

V is TRBV20-1 and J is TRBJ1-2; no reliable D call. The V and J ends lost 6 bases and 7 bases respectively, with 12 bases between them. The CDR3 covers 11 residues. Germline assignment: CDR1 DFQATT and CDR2 SNEGSKA (reference sequence). As DNA, the CDR3 is TGCAGTGCCTCCCTTTTACCTGGCTACACCTTC. This codes for CSASLLPGYTF.